This T cell receptor (beta chain) was captured by sequencing in a study of blood T cells in healthy people across ages. PCR was performed a second time for about 7 to 11 cycles using a sample-barcoded 5' primer and a J-beta primer mix. The template-switch adaptor, which had 12 random nucleotides, put a tag on each cDNA molecule. TCRdb re-derived calls from the 5' RACE reads in MiXCR, one entry per CDR3 protein. Of fewer than 1,200,000 distinct CDR3 sequences in the sample, almost 25% were seen once. The CDR3 covers 16 residues. The V gene's germline CDR1 is MDHEN and CDR2 SYDVKM. V was pared by 5 bases and J by 1 base, with 18 bases between. Donors each provided roughly 11 milliliters of peripheral blood. The sample also formed part of further work on T cells of mothers and their children. As that report states: Sequencing got over 9.5 million TCR beta CDR3 reads from each mother and approximately 3 million from each child. The output of TCR recombination is shaped by thymic selection similarly in related and unrelated pairs.

This chain connects TRBV28 to TRBJ2-7; D is ambiguous. Sequencing was done on a sample of blood. This TCR came from a girl aged 2-15 years in good health. CDR3 in DNA: TGTGCCAGCAGTCCGGCCCGCGTCATCGGGTCCTACGAGCAGTACTTC. It translates to CASSPARVIGSYEQYF. Together with reference TRBV28 and TRBJ2-7, the CDR3 gives the full variable domain: DVKVTQSSRYLVKRTGEKVFLECVQDMDHENMFWYRQDPGLGLRLIYFSYDVKMKEKGDIPEGYSVSREKKERFSLILESASTNQTSMYLCASSPARVIGSYEQYFGPGTRLTVT.